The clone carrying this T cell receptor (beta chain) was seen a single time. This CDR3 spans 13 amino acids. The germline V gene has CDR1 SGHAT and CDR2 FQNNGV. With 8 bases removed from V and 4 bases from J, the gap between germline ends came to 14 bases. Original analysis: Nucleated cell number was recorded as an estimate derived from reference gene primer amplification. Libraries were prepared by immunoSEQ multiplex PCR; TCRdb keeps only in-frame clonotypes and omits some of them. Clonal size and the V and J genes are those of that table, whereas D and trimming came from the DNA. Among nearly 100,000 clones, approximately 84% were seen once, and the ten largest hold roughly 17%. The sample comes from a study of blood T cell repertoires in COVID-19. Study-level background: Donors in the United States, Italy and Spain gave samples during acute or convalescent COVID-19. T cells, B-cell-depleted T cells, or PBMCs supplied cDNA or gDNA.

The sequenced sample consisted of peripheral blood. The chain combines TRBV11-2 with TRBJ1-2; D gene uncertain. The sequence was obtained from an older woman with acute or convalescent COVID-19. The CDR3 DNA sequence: TGTGCCAGCGCTGAGTTTAACGGCTATGGCTACACCTTC. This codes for CASAEFNGYGYTF.